Sequencing of this T cell receptor beta chain was carried out in a study of PD-L1 blockade in urothelial cancer. Germline CDR1 and CDR2: SGHTA and FQGTGA. CDR3 length: 12 residues. Trimming shortened V by 5 bases and J by 14 bases, and 15 bases separated the two germline ends. This clone was counted a single time. Generated by immunoSEQ multiplex PCR, the TCRdb table keeps only in-frame clones and is missing some. The table records 90,000 to 120,000 clones, around 93% of them present only once. The origin of this receptor is a woman older than 75 with urothelial cancer. The source was PBMCs, collected around atezolizumab (anti-PD-L1) treatment. This chain uses TRBV7-3 with TRBJ2-2; D is undetermined. CDR3 loop: CASSPNLRELFF. As DNA, the CDR3 is TGTGCCAGCAGCCCAAACTTAAGAGAACTGTTTTTT.